A selection of T cell receptor beta chains follows, all from one sample in a study of cytomegalovirus exposure and HLA in healthy donors. The repertoire was sequenced with immunoSEQ multiplex PCR; TCRdb's copy has only in-frame clones and lacks some. This sample has some 99,000 clones; 69% occur once, and the top ten carry around 5.4%. The sequencing sample was made of PBMCs. The receptor set was obtained from a woman in her 70s in good health and CMV-seropositive. CDR3s include the opening cysteine and the closing phenylalanine or tryptophan. Each record gives: D gene, clone size, V gene, J gene, CDR3 DNA, CDR3 protein. D genes are given only for firm matches. Size values are once, few and many counts, or a class for expanded clones, and some rows have none.

>TRBD1|few|TRBV11-2|TRBJ1-2
TGTGCCAGCAGCACCCCGACAGGGTTCTATGGCTACACCTTC
CASSTPTGFYGYTF
>-|-|TRBV18|TRBJ1-1
TGTGCCAGCTCACCACTGGACAGCGGTGGCACTGAAGCTTTCTTT
CASSPLDSGGTEAFF
>-|-|TRBV5-1|TRBJ2-3
TGCGCCAGCAGCTTGGCCGGAGGTACAGATACGCAGTATTTT
CASSLAGGTDTQYF
>TRBD1|once|TRBV7-2|TRBJ1-2
TGTGCCAGCAGACCCTTGGGGGGCGGACAGGGAGAGGGGAACTATGGCTACACCTTC
CASRPLGGGQGEGNYGYTF
>-|-|TRBV13|TRBJ1-5
TGTGCCAGCAGCTTAGGTGGGGGCGCCAATCAGCCCCAGCATTTT
CASSLGGGANQPQHF
>TRBD1|-|TRBV2|TRBJ2-1
TGTGCCAGCAGTCTCGGACAGGGGGTCTACAATGAGCAGTTCTTC
CASSLGQGVYNEQFF
>-|-|TRBV6-5|TRBJ1-5
TGTGCCAGCTGGGGAGGGTATAGCAATCAGCCCCAGCATTTT
CASWGGYSNQPQHF
>-|once|TRBV6-1|TRBJ1-5
TGTGCCAGCAGTGACTGGCAGTACAATCAGCCCCAGCATTTT
CASSDWQYNQPQHF
>TRBD1|few|TRBV6-5|TRBJ1-1
TGTGCCAGCAGTTTAACAGGGGTGAACACTGAAGCTTTCTTT
CASSLTGVNTEAFF
>-|-|TRBV9|TRBJ2-1
TGTGCCAGCAGCGTAGAGGGGCGGTCAAATTTGAATGAGCAGTTCTTC
CASSVEGRSNLNEQFF
>-|-|TRBV6-4|TRBJ1-1
TGTGCCAGCAGTGACTCTGGGTCCACGGGTACTGAAGCTTTCTTT
CASSDSGSTGTEAFF
>TRBD2|-|TRBV4-1|TRBJ2-3
TGCGCCAGCAGCCAGGGCGGGGGGCGGGGGAATACGCAGTATTTT
CASSQGGGRGNTQYF
>TRBD1|-|TRBV6-5|TRBJ2-7
TGTGCCAGCAGTTACTCGGGCAGGGGGTCATACGAGCAGTACTTC
CASSYSGRGSYEQYF
>-|-|TRBV5-5|TRBJ1-2
TGTGCCAGCAGCTTGGGGGCAGGACAGTTCTATGGCTACACCTTC
CASSLGAGQFYGYTF
>-|-|TRBV7-2|TRBJ1-1
TGTGCCAGCAGCCCGCGGGGGGCGGGTGAAGCTTTCTTT
CASSPRGAGEAFF
>-|few|TRBV19|TRBJ1-3
TGTGCCAGTAGTGGGACACTCTCTGGAAACACCATATATTTT
CASSGTLSGNTIYF
>-|-|TRBV11-2|TRBJ2-2
TGTGCCAGCAGCTCGATCAGGGGCATGGGAACCGGGGAGCTGTTTTTT
CASSSIRGMGTGELFF
>-|-|TRBV19|TRBJ1-4
TGTGCCAGTAGGGACAGCCAGCTAATCCAAAAACTGTTTTTT
CASRDSQLIQKLFF
>-|few|TRBV7-9|TRBJ1-1
TGTGCCAGCAGCTTAGGACACCTTGAAGCTTTCTTT
CASSLGHLEAFF
>-|-|TRBV29-1|TRBJ2-1
TGCAGCGTTGAAAGGGGGACCTCCTACAATGAGCAGTTCTTC
CSVERGTSYNEQFF
>TRBD1|-|TRBV5-1|TRBJ2-7
TGCGCCAGCAGCTTGGAGGGACAGGGGGCGCGCGAGCAGTACTTC
CASSLEGQGAREQYF
>TRBD2|-|TRBV18|TRBJ2-1
TGTGCCAGCTCGGTGCTCCGGGGGGGCCAGAATGAGCAGTTCTTC
CASSVLRGGQNEQFF
>TRBD1|-|TRBV7-2|TRBJ2-3
TGTGCCAGCAGCTTGCGCAGGGGGCGCACAGATACGCAGTATTTT
CASSLRRGRTDTQYF
>-|-|TRBV7-2|TRBJ2-3
TGTGCCAGCAGCCCGAGAGAGGGCCGCACAGATACGCAGTATTTT
CASSPREGRTDTQYF
>TRBD2|-|TRBV7-9|TRBJ2-1
TGTGCCAGCAGCCTCCAGTCCGGGACTAGCGGGGCCAATGAGCAGTTCTTC
CASSLQSGTSGANEQFF
>TRBD1|-|TRBV15|TRBJ2-5
TGTGCCACCAGTTCCGCCAGGGGGCAAGAGACCCAGTACTTC
CATSSARGQETQYF
>-|-|TRBV30|TRBJ2-7
TGTGCCTGGGGACAGAGCTCCTACGAGCAGTACTTC
CAWGQSSYEQYF
>-|few|TRBV4-3|TRBJ1-1
TGCGCCAGCAGCCAAGATCAGGAGAACACTGAAGCTTTCTTT
CASSQDQENTEAFF
>-|-|TRBV5-1|TRBJ1-6
TGCGCCAGCAGCTTCACAGAGTATAATTCACCCCTCCACTTT
CASSFTEYNSPLHF
>-|few|TRBV5-1|TRBJ2-2
TGCGCCAGCAGCTTCGGGGGGCTAGGGGAGCTGTTTTTT
CASSFGGLGELFF
>-|-|TRBV5-1|TRBJ2-1
TGCGCCAGCAGCTTGGATGCGACAGTCAACAATGAGCAGTTCTTC
CASSLDATVNNEQFF